What follows describes a single TCR beta chain. Its cognate antigen is unknown. A junction boundary mismatches the germline segment, possibly from a read error. Generation of TCR beta libraries employed quantitative 5'-RACE incorporating molecular barcodes. TCRdb re-called the 5' RACE reads with MiXCR, one entry per CDR3 protein. Of around 770,000 distinct CDR3 sequences in the sample, 10% to 15% are singletons; the top ten hold less than 0.65%. CDR3 length: 14 amino acids. The data stem from a study of CD8 T cells in ankylosing spondylitis. Study-level points and caveats: Clones linked to the disease showed a CD8+ phenotype. They occurred at relatively low frequencies in peripheral blood. Enrichment of disease-linked clones was reportedly significant in matched ankylosing spondylitis synovial fluid. Blood from ankylosing spondylitis patients appeared to carry a characteristic roughly 8-variant TCR beta motif.

This sequence was found in a male donor with ankylosing spondylitis. The source material was blood, either unsorted or a sorted T cell fraction (not recorded which). This chain connects TRBV12-3 or TRBV12-4 to TRBJ2-3; 7 nucleotides line up with TRBD2. The CDR3 nucleotides read TGTGCCAGCAGTTTCCGACTAGCTACAGATACGCATTATTTT. Translated: CASSFRLATDTHYF.